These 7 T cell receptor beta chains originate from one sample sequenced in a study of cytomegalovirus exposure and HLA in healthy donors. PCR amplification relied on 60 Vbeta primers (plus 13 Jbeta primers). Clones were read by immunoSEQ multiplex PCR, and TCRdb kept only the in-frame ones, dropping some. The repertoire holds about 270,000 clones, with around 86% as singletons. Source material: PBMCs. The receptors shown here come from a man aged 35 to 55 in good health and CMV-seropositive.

This CDR3 is CASSQDRRAGHYEQYF. CDR3 nucleotide sequence: TGCGCCAGCAGCCAAGATCGTAGGGCGGGCCACTACGAGCAGTACTTC. This rearrangement joins TRBV4-3 to TRBJ2-7; D is possibly TRBD2 (5 bases). Germline CDR1 LGHNA, CDR2 YSLEER. The CDR3 covers 16 residues. Trimming removed 0 bases at V and 3 bases at J, with 15 bases between.

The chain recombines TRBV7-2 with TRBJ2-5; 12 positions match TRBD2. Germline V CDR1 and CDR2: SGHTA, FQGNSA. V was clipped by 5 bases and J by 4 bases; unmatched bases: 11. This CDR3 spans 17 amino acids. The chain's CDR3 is CASSPGPSGRGGETQYF. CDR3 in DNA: TGTGCCAGCAGCCCTGGACCTAGCGGGAGGGGAGGAGAGACCCAGTACTTC.

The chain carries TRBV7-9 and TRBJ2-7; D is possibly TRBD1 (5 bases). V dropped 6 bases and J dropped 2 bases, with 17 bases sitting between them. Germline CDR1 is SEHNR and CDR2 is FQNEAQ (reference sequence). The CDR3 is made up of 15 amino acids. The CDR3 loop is CASSRSLDKTYEQYF. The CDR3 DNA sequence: TGTGCCAGCAGTCGGAGTCTGGACAAAACCTACGAGCAGTACTTC.

This CDR3 is CASSQEQEYDYGYTF. The CDR3, as DNA: TGCGCCAGCAGCCAAGAACAGGAGTATGACTATGGCTACACCTTC. The chain combines TRBV4-3 with TRBJ1-2; possibly TRBD1 for D (5 bases). The CDR3 has 15 amino acids. The ends were cut back, 0 bases at V and 3 bases at J, with 11 bases in the middle. The V gene's germline CDR1 is LGHNA and CDR2 YSLEER.

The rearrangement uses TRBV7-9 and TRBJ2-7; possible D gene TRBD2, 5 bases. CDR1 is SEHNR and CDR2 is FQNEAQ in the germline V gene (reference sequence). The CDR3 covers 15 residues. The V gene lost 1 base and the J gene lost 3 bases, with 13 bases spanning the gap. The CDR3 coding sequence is TGTGCCAGCAGCTTAGGTCAACGGGAAAACTACGAGCAGTACTTC. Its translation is CASSLGQRENYEQYF.

CDR3 loop: CASSFRGGYEQYF. The CDR3 DNA is TGCGCCAGCAGCTTTAGAGGGGGCTACGAGCAGTACTTC. The chain couples TRBV5-1 to TRBJ2-7; a possible D gene is TRBD1 (6 bases). From germline, CDR1 is SGHRS and CDR2 YFSETQ. Trimming cost V 2 bases and J 3 bases, with 9 bases left between them. CDR3 length equals 13 residues.

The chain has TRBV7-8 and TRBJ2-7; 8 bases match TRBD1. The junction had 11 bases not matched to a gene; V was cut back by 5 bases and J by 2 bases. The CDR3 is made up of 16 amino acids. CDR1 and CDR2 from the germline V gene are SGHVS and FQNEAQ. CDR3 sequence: CASSPGQGGGAYEQYF. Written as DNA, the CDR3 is TGTGCCAGCAGCCCAGGACAGGGCGGAGGGGCCTACGAGCAGTACTTC.